The sequence of this TCR beta chain was determined in a study of cytomegalovirus exposure and HLA in healthy donors. Across the study: Ancestry clustering placed 70% to 90% of 300 to 400 genotyped donors in the Caucasian-associated cluster. Findings and limits, study-wide: Compared with the roughly 670-donor mean, an Asian-associated ancestry cluster reportedly had fewer N-insertions, according to a later analysis.

Turning to this clone: Antigen unknown.

Unrecorded immune exposure was likely among donors, who were nominally healthy when sampled. This CDR3 has 15 residues. The ends were cut back, 0 bases at V and 4 bases at J, with 9 bases in the middle. In germline, CDR1 is LGHNA, CDR2 YSLEER. PCR involved 60 Vbeta and 13 Jbeta primers. Method: immunoSEQ multiplex PCR; TCRdb's copy keeps in-frame clones and lacks some. The sample lists 63,000 or so clones; around 70% were seen once. Specimen: PBMCs. The clonotype comes from a woman aged 25 to 45 in good health and CMV-seropositive. This sequence joins TRBV4-3 and TRBJ2-2; D may be TRBD1 (6 bases). CDR3 region: CASSQEPRGTGELFF. The CDR3, as DNA: TGCGCCAGCAGCCAAGAACCCAGGGGCACCGGGGAGCTGTTTTTT.